This T cell receptor beta chain derives from a study of cytomegalovirus exposure and HLA in healthy donors. Across the whole study: Within the Caucasian-associated ancestry cluster were about 81% of the approximately 400 genotyped donors.

Details on this clone: Antigen: not known.

PCR amplification relied on 60 Vbeta primers (plus 13 Jbeta primers). The protocol was immunoSEQ multiplex PCR, while the TCRdb copy is restricted to in-frame clones and leaves out a portion. Among 100,000 to 150,000 clones listed, 74% were seen once. This CDR3 has 15 residues. Germline CDR1 reads SGHVS; CDR2 reads FQNEAQ. With V trimmed by 4 bases and J by 3 bases, 0 bases remained unmatched. Findings of the study overall: Among immune exposure information, only CMV serostatus was available.

V gene TRBV7-8 combines with J gene TRBJ2-3, with 14 bases matching TRBD2. This TCR derives from a woman aged 45-65 years in good health and CMV-seropositive. The sample taken for sequencing was PBMCs. CDR3 in amino acids: CASSWTSGGTDTQYF. In DNA form, the CDR3 reads TGTGCCAGCAGCTGGACTAGCGGGGGGACAGATACGCAGTATTTT.